The clone carrying this T cell receptor (beta chain) was counted a few times. Method: immunoSEQ multiplex PCR; TCRdb's copy keeps in-frame clones and lacks some. Altogether 150,000 to 200,000 clones are present, around 88% being singletons, with the ten largest covering 4.5% to 6%. The entry originates in a study of control samples from healthy donors and cancer patients. The CDR3 runs 15 residues. The trim removed 5 bases at V and 2 bases at J, leaving 8 bases unmatched. Germline V lookup: CDR1 SGHRS, CDR2 YFSETQ. The gene calls are TRBV5-1 and TRBJ2-7; 9 bases are shared with TRBD2. Material for sequencing was blood. This receptor was identified in a woman under 40 in good health. Here the CDR3 DNA reads TGCGCCAGCAGTGAAACTAGCGGGTGGACCTACGAGCAGTACTTC. Its translation is CASSETSGWTYEQYF.